The clone carrying this T cell receptor beta chain turned up a few times. As yet, its antigen is unknown. cDNA reverse transcribed from extracted RNA served as the sequencing template. This table comes from immunoSEQ multiplex PCR, and its TCRdb copy is limited to in-frame clones, with some not included. The sample carries roughly 100,000 clones, roughly 60% recorded once. These data belong to a study of CD8+ T cells in alopecia areata. Study-wide background: Those patients who were treated received oral tofacitinib, which was given at 5 to 10 mg twice daily for moderate-to-severe alopecia areata.

Treatment in this sample: oral pan-JAK inhibitor, 5-10 mg twice daily. In alopecia areata patients, both lesional scalp punch biopsies and peripheral blood were collected. This CDR3 is built from 13 residues. Trimming removed 2 bases at V and 7 bases at J, with 13 bases between. Germline V lookup: CDR1 SGHRS, CDR2 YFSETQ. Points from the study as a whole: Tofacitinib produced a significant decrease in scalp clonality and in expanded CD8+ clones among the top 100. It was lesional scalp, especially alopecia totalis/universalis, that showed higher clonality than normal scalp.

Source: CD8+ T cells sorted from blood, taken at approximately week 60, from a patient treated with tofacitinib. This receptor was identified in a human donor with alopecia areata. V and J are TRBV5-1 and TRBJ2-7; a possible D gene is TRBD1 (6 bases). Here the CDR3 reads CASSFWTEREQYF. CDR3 nucleotides: TGCGCCAGCAGCTTCTGGACAGAAAGAGAGCAGTACTTC.